This T cell receptor delta chain stems from a study of gamma-delta chains in newborns, infants, children. Across the study: Microbial exposure reportedly drives polyclonal innate γδ T cell expansion after birth.

V shed 1 base, J shed 4 bases, and the junction held 6 bases outside the gene matches. Germline V gene sequence: CDR1 GEAIGNYY, CDR2 EKD. The CDR3 is 15 amino acids. This clone was recorded a few times. TCRdb reran clone calling via CATT on the reads. The sample lists roughly 5,200 delta-chain clones, about 5.6% occurring once. The sequenced sample consisted of blood. This chain joins TRDV2 and TRDJ1, with TRDD3 identical over 9 bases. This TCR was recovered from a child who was a newborn, infant or young child, either healthy, febrile or measles-vaccinated (not recorded which). The CDR3: CACDTLGDRYDKLIF. The CDR3 DNA reads as TGTGCCTGTGACACACTGGGGGACCGCTACGATAAACTCATCTTT.